This TCR beta chain was obtained from a study of beta chain features in type 1 diabetes. The entirety of the isolated RNA underwent reverse transcription, so expressed TCRB transcripts were sequenced. Libraries were prepared by immunoSEQ multiplex PCR; TCRdb keeps only in-frame clonotypes and omits some of them. This sample has 900,000 or so clones, with about a sixth found just once. Study-level results: HLA effects on TCRB rearrangement stayed unresolved here. Overrepresentation of cells with high TCR expression could result from cDNA sequencing. TCRB CDR3s were moderately but significantly shorter in Type 1 diabetes patients in all four CD4+ subsets. Patients with type 1 diabetes showed fewer VDJ junction insertions and more deletions.

V lost 4 bases to trimming and J lost 1 base, with 9 bases between them. The CDR3 totals 13 residues. The germline CDR1 and CDR2 sequences are SGHNT and YYREEE (reference sequence). This clone appeared a few times. Antigen: not known. This chain connects TRBV5-4 to TRBJ2-7; TRBD1 is a possible D gene (6 bases). The sequenced sample was naive CD4+ T cells from blood. This clonotype was obtained from a woman in her late teens or twenties in good health. The CDR3 sequence: CASSTGQSYEQYF. CDR3 coding DNA: TGTGCCAGCAGCACCGGACAGTCCTACGAGCAGTACTTC.